This TCR beta chain was documented in a study of blood T cell repertoires in COVID-19 (TCRdb year 2020). The study in broad terms: Samples from collaborators originated in the United States, Italy and Spain and spanned both the acute and convalescent phases of COVID-19. The material from the prospective study consisted of cDNA or gDNA derived from T cells, B-cell-depleted T cells, or PBMCs. Deeply sampled blood TCRbeta repertoires from subjects exposed to, actively infected with, or recovered from COVID-19 were included in the dataset. The repertoires were released in a freely available public database intended as a resource for research on the immune response to SARS-CoV-2. The samples were drawn from two sources: the first 160 participants of the ongoing ImmuneRACE study, and 1,254 subjects contributed by 6 global collaborators. The sample metadata nearly always contained a de-identified subject ID, COVID-19 status, age in years and sex. Where available, HLA class I and class II types were taken from metadata supplied by the sample provider and were not determined by assay-based typing. The paper's findings and limits, for the study overall: The amount of clinical and demographic metadata varied by source and participant and was provided uncurated.

The CDR3 runs 13 amino acids, cysteine and phenylalanine included. Left in the record is the CDR3 DNA by itself, 39 bases read in frame from the first base. Trimming costs V 10 bases and J 2 bases, and their ends lie 12 bases apart. CDR1 and CDR2 (MNHNS, SASEGT) derive from the germline V gene. This clone was detected once. Its recognized antigen is unknown. No clone much larger than this one lies a single base away; base qualities are absent. The immunoSEQ Assay, a bias-controlled multiplex PCR, was used to amplify TCRbeta CDR3 regions from genomic DNA. Turning to the authors' computational methods: The number of nucleated cells in each sample was estimated from the amplification of reference gene primers within the assay. To quantify the absolute abundance of each unique TCRbeta CDR3 rearrangement, sequence reads were collapsed and filtered. Productive Simpson clonality was computed per sample as the square root of Simpson's diversity index over productive rearrangements. The immuneACCESS repertoire file appears here via TCRdb, limited to in-frame rearrangements. These files lack a portion of the clones; in checked studies, under half of the deficit traces to unresolved V genes, and the cause of the others is not known. The V and J calls and clone size come from that table; D and trimming were worked out from the DNA. Across this sample there are 150,000 to 200,000 clones, with over 80% seen only once. The ten largest clones capture roughly 5.6% of the sample.

In the prospective study, participants were roughly 18 to 89 years old, resided in under 30 geographic areas of the United States, and were enrolled through a virtual design. In the prospective study, cohorts were assigned on the basis of participant-reported clinical history obtained from a screening survey and a study questionnaire. A participant counted as exposed if, within 2 weeks of entering the study, that participant had been in contact with someone who had a PCR-confirmed or clinician-diagnosed COVID-19 case. Mobile phlebotomists in the prospective study collected whole blood, serum and a nasopharyngeal or oropharyngeal swab from every participant. Over a 2-month period, participants in the prospective study had the option of providing additional blood draws and questionnaires. Prospective study blood samples were shipped either frozen or at room temperature before DNA extraction.

This receptor chain uses TRBV6-1 and TRBJ1-5; no confident D gene assignment can be made. This clonotype originated in a man in his sixties or seventies who had been exposed to COVID-19. What was sequenced was PBMCs or T cells enriched from blood (not recorded which). In nucleotide form, the sequence is TGTGCCATAGCAGTCGGAGGCAATCAGCCCCAGCATTTT. It codes for CAIAVGGNQPQHF.